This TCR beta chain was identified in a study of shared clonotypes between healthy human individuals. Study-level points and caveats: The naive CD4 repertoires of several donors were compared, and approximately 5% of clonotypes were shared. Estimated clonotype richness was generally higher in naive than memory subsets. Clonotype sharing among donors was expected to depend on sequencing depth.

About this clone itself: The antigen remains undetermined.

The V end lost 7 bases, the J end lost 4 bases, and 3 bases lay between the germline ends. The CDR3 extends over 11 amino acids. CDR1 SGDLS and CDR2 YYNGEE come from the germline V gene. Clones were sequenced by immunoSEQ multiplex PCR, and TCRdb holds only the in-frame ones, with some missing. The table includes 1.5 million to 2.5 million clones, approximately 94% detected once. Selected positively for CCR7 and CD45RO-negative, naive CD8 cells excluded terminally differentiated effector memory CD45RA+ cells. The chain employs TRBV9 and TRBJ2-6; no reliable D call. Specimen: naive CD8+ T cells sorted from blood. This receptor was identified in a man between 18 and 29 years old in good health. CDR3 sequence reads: CASGGANVLTF. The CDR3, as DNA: TGTGCCAGCGGAGGGGCCAACGTCCTGACTTTC.